A selection of T cell receptor beta chains follows, all from one sample in a study of blood T cell repertoires in COVID-19. Profiled with immunoSEQ multiplex PCR; TCRdb holds only in-frame clones, not every one. The profile shows more than 200,000 clones, roughly 86% of them singletons. The sample was PBMCs or T cells enriched from blood (not recorded which). Receptors originate from a woman aged 50 to 60 who had recovered from COVID-19. Both conserved end residues are part of each CDR3. Each record gives: clone size, J gene, D gene, V gene, CDR3 protein, CDR3 DNA. D genes are given only for firm matches. Some rows have no size entry. The others give once, few or many, or a class for an expanded clone.

clone_size: NA; j_call: TRBJ2-2; d_call: TRBD2; v_call: TRBV19; cdr3_aa: CASSLLGLAGGNTGELFF; cdr3_nt: TGTGCCAGTAGTCTCTTGGGACTAGCGGGAGGTAACACCGGGGAGCTGTTTTTT
clone_size: few; j_call: TRBJ2-3; d_call: NA; v_call: TRBV7-2; cdr3_aa: CASSPVTDTQYF; cdr3_nt: TGTGCCAGCAGCCCGGTCACAGATACGCAGTATTTT
clone_size: NA; j_call: TRBJ1-6; d_call: NA; v_call: TRBV5-1; cdr3_aa: CASSLTARGQSPLHF; cdr3_nt: TGCGCCAGCAGCTTGACTGCCAGGGGCCAGTCACCCCTCCACTTT
clone_size: NA; j_call: TRBJ1-1; d_call: NA; v_call: TRBV28; cdr3_aa: CASSVERVRTFF; cdr3_nt: TGTGCCAGCAGCGTTGAGAGGGTAAGAACTTTCTTT
clone_size: NA; j_call: TRBJ2-3; d_call: TRBD2; v_call: TRBV27; cdr3_aa: CASSLRGTSGRQYF; cdr3_nt: TGTGCCAGCAGTTTACGGGGGACTAGCGGGAGGCAGTATTTT
clone_size: NA; j_call: TRBJ2-7; d_call: NA; v_call: TRBV4-1; cdr3_aa: CASSQATQYEQYF; cdr3_nt: TGCGCCAGCAGCCAGGCAACCCAGTACGAGCAGTACTTC
clone_size: NA; j_call: TRBJ2-3; d_call: NA; v_call: TRBV5-1; cdr3_aa: CASSSNQGDTQYF; cdr3_nt: TGCGCCAGCAGCTCGAATCAGGGAGATACGCAGTATTTT
clone_size: NA; j_call: TRBJ2-4; d_call: NA; v_call: TRBV14; cdr3_aa: CASSHGLAKNIQYF; cdr3_nt: TGTGCCAGCAGCCATGGACTAGCCAAAAACATTCAGTACTTC
clone_size: few; j_call: TRBJ1-3; d_call: NA; v_call: TRBV7-6; cdr3_aa: CASSSRPAGNTIYF; cdr3_nt: TGTGCCAGCAGCTCACGTCCAGCTGGAAACACCATATATTTT
clone_size: few; j_call: TRBJ1-5; d_call: TRBD1; v_call: TRBV2; cdr3_aa: CASNAGQGGNQPQHF; cdr3_nt: TGTGCCAGCAATGCGGGACAGGGAGGAAATCAGCCCCAGCATTTT
clone_size: NA; j_call: TRBJ2-7; d_call: NA; v_call: TRBV12-5; cdr3_aa: CASGLVFVEGGPYEQYF; cdr3_nt: TGTGCTAGTGGTTTGGTATTCGTAGAGGGAGGCCCCTACGAGCAGTACTTC
clone_size: NA; j_call: TRBJ1-1; d_call: NA; v_call: TRBV18; cdr3_aa: CASSITQDTEAFF; cdr3_nt: TGTGCCAGCTCAATTACACAGGACACTGAAGCTTTCTTT
clone_size: NA; j_call: TRBJ2-3; d_call: NA; v_call: TRBV6-5; cdr3_aa: CASRLAGGNTQYF; cdr3_nt: TGTGCCAGCAGGCTAGCAGGTGGGAATACGCAGTATTTT
clone_size: NA; j_call: TRBJ1-6; d_call: NA; v_call: TRBV19; cdr3_aa: CASSIQENNSPLHF; cdr3_nt: TGTGCCAGTAGTATTCAGGAAAATAATTCACCCCTCCACTTT
clone_size: NA; j_call: TRBJ2-7; d_call: NA; v_call: TRBV18; cdr3_aa: CASSPLFEGGAGEQYF; cdr3_nt: TGTGCCAGCTCACCACTCTTTGAGGGGGGGGCGGGCGAGCAGTACTTC
clone_size: NA; j_call: TRBJ1-2; d_call: NA; v_call: TRBV19; cdr3_aa: CASSILTGYQYDYGYTF; cdr3_nt: TGTGCCAGTAGTATTCTCACAGGGTATCAGTATGACTATGGCTACACCTTC
clone_size: NA; j_call: TRBJ1-2; d_call: NA; v_call: TRBV18; cdr3_aa: CASSPFLLWAHPPLLNYGYTF; cdr3_nt: TGTGCCAGCTCACCTTTCCTTCTATGGGCCCACCCCCCCCTTCTTAACTATGGCTACACCTTC
clone_size: NA; j_call: TRBJ2-6; d_call: NA; v_call: TRBV15; cdr3_aa: CATSGPNLGQFSGANVLTF; cdr3_nt: TGTGCCACCAGCGGCCCGAACCTTGGCCAGTTCTCTGGGGCCAACGTCCTGACTTTC
clone_size: few; j_call: TRBJ1-1; d_call: TRBD1; v_call: TRBV6-6; cdr3_aa: CASSRPGQGQRGTEAFF; cdr3_nt: TGTGCCAGCAGTCGACCGGGACAGGGGCAAAGGGGCACTGAAGCTTTCTTT
clone_size: NA; j_call: TRBJ1-4; d_call: NA; v_call: TRBV2; cdr3_aa: CASTRQYNEKLFF; cdr3_nt: TGTGCCAGCACCAGACAGTATAATGAAAAACTGTTTTTT
clone_size: NA; j_call: TRBJ2-2; d_call: NA; v_call: TRBV5-4; cdr3_aa: CASSLVLSPGELFF; cdr3_nt: TGTGCCAGCAGCTTGGTGTTATCCCCCGGGGAGCTGTTTTTT
clone_size: NA; j_call: TRBJ2-2; d_call: TRBD2; v_call: TRBV7-8; cdr3_aa: CASSSSGTNTGELFF; cdr3_nt: TGTGCCAGCAGTTCTAGCGGGACGAACACCGGGGAGCTGTTTTTT
clone_size: NA; j_call: TRBJ2-7; d_call: NA; v_call: TRBV7-9; cdr3_aa: CASSLEGEAVTTYEQYF; cdr3_nt: TGTGCCAGCAGCTTAGAGGGGGAAGCGGTAACTACCTACGAGCAGTACTTC